Listed below are T cell receptor beta chains from one sample, sequenced in a study of blood T cell repertoires in COVID-19. The repertoire was sequenced with immunoSEQ multiplex PCR; TCRdb's copy has only in-frame clones and lacks some. The top ten hold about 3% of the sample, which has around 100,000 clones, 70% to 90% seen once. The sample consisted of peripheral blood. These receptors all stem from a human donor in a cohort sampled during active COVID-19. Each CDR3 is given with its conserved first and last residue. The order of the fields is J gene, D gene, clone size, V gene, CDR3 length, CDR3 DNA, CDR3 protein. A D gene is named only where the DNA matches it firmly. Rows may omit the clone size; those that give it use once, few, many or a size class.

TRBJ2-5,TRBD2,.,TRBV3-1/TRBV3-2,16,TGTGCCAGCAGCCAACGGACTAGCGGGGGAGGAGAGACCCAGTACTTC,CASSQRTSGGGETQYF
TRBJ2-1,TRBD2,.,TRBV7-9,18,TGTGCCAGCAGCTTTCCGGGACTAGCGCCAGACCCTTACAATGAGCAGTTCTTC,CASSFPGLAPDPYNEQFF
TRBJ1-4,TRBD1,.,TRBV5-5,15,TGTGCCAGCAGCTTCCGGGACAGGGGTAATGAAAAACTGTTTTTT,CASSFRDRGNEKLFF
TRBJ2-1,.,.,TRBV9,16,TGTGCCAGCAGCGTCCCAGCGGGCGAAACCTACAATGAGCAGTTCTTC,CASSVPAGETYNEQFF
TRBJ1-2,TRBD1,.,TRBV7-9,15,TGTGCCAGCAGCTTAGGGTTGGACAGGGATCGAGGCTACACCTTC,CASSLGLDRDRGYTF
TRBJ2-2,TRBD1,.,TRBV5-4,16,TGTGCCAGCAGCTTGCTTCTCCAGACAGGGACCGGGGAGCTGTTTTTT,CASSLLLQTGTGELFF
TRBJ2-1,.,.,TRBV11-2,11,TGTGCCAGCAGAGGACAAATTGAGCAGTTCTTC,CASRGQIEQFF
TRBJ1-3,.,.,TRBV5-1,15,TGCGCCAGCAGCTTGGGGCCTGGCTCTGGAAACACCATATATTTT,CASSLGPGSGNTIYF
TRBJ1-4,.,few,TRBV5-5,14,TGTGCCAGCAGCCAGCAGGGTGGGGCTGAAAAACTGTTTTTT,CASSQQGGAEKLFF
TRBJ2-1,.,.,TRBV7-8,15,TGTGCCAGCAGCTGGGCCGGCACTAGTGCCAATGAGCAGTTCTTC,CASSWAGTSANEQFF
TRBJ1-3,TRBD1,.,TRBV4-2,15,TGTGCCAGCAGCATAGACAGGGGCTCTGGAAACACCATATATTTT,CASSIDRGSGNTIYF
TRBJ1-1,TRBD1,.,TRBV18,13,TGTGCCAGCTCACGACAGGGTTACACTGAAGCTTTCTTT,CASSRQGYTEAFF
TRBJ1-5,TRBD1,few,TRBV28,17,TGTGCCAGCTGGGACAGGGGTAGGGGACCTCGCAATCAGCCCCAGCATTTT,CASWDRGRGPRNQPQHF
TRBJ2-2,TRBD2,once,TRBV5-6,15,TGTGCCAGCAGCACTACTGGGACTAGAGGAGGGGAGCTGTTTTTT,CASSTTGTRGGELFF
TRBJ2-6,.,.,TRBV10-3,18,TGTGCCATCAGCGTGAGGGCAGGGGTTGCCTCTGGGGCCAACGTCCTGACTTTC,CAISVRAGVASGANVLTF
TRBJ1-5,TRBD1,.,TRBV5-1,15,TGCGCCAGCAGCTTGGGACAGGGGGCATTCCAGCCCCAGCATTTT,CASSLGQGAFQPQHF
TRBJ2-7,.,.,TRBV23-1,12,TGCGCCAGCAGTCAATCAACGGGGGAGCAGTACTTC,CASSQSTGEQYF
TRBJ1-2,TRBD1,.,TRBV19,16,TGTGCCAGTACCACCTTGGGGGGACAGGGGACCTATGGCTACACCTTC,CASTTLGGQGTYGYTF
TRBJ2-7,.,.,TRBV18,13,TGTGCCAGCTCAGCGCTACTGTATTACGAGCAGTACTTC,CASSALLYYEQYF
TRBJ1-4,TRBD1,once,TRBV5-1,13,TGCGCCAGCGGACAGGGTATTGATGAAAAACTGTTTTTT,CASGQGIDEKLFF
TRBJ2-1,.,.,TRBV19,14,TGTGCCAGTAGTATTGCGGGGAGATTCGATGAGCAGTTCTTC,CASSIAGRFDEQFF
TRBJ2-7,TRBD2,.,TRBV27,16,TGTGCCAGCAGTTTACCGACTAGCGGGTGCAGCTACGAGCAGTACTTC,CASSLPTSGCSYEQYF
TRBJ1-1,TRBD1,.,TRBV9,13,TGTGCCAGCAGCGTAGGGTGGGACAGGGAAGCTTTCTTT,CASSVGWDREAFF
TRBJ2-3,TRBD2,.,TRBV18,17,TGTGCCAGCTCACCCCAACTAGCGGGGGGTAACACAGATACGCAGTATTTT,CASSPQLAGGNTDTQYF
TRBJ1-2,TRBD1,.,TRBV18,14,TGTGCCAGCTCACCACCGGGGACAGACTATGGCTACACCTTC,CASSPPGTDYGYTF
TRBJ1-5,.,.,TRBV27,15,TGTGCCAGCAGTTCGGGACGGCCAAGGGGGCAGCCCCAGCATTTT,CASSSGRPRGQPQHF
TRBJ1-2,.,.,TRBV10-3,13,TGTGCCACCCTGGTTGCGGGGGCAAATGGCTACACCTTC,CATLVAGANGYTF
TRBJ2-3,.,.,TRBV30,16,TGTGCCTGGAGTGGGCCTGCGGGGGCCAGCACAGATACGCAGTATTTT,CAWSGPAGASTDTQYF
TRBJ1-1,TRBD1,once,TRBV19,13,TGTGCCAGTAGTATAATGACAGGGCCTGAAGCTTTCTTT,CASSIMTGPEAFF
TRBJ1-1,.,.,TRBV19,14,TGTGCCAGTAGTATAGTCCAGGGAAGGACTGAAGCTTTCTTT,CASSIVQGRTEAFF
TRBJ1-1,.,.,TRBV5-1,15,TGCGCCAGCAGCTTGGCAGGGTTGAAGGACACTGAAGCTTTCTTT,CASSLAGLKDTEAFF
TRBJ2-2,.,.,TRBV5-6,15,TGTGCCAGCAGCTTTGTGGGGGGTTTAGCCGGGGAGCTGTTTTTT,CASSFVGGLAGELFF
TRBJ1-5,TRBD1,.,TRBV28,15,TGTGCCAGCAGGTCACAGGGGAAGTTGGGTCAGCCCCAGCATTTT,CASRSQGKLGQPQHF
TRBJ2-1,.,.,TRBV13,14,TGTGCCAGCAGTATGGGGGGAGCGGTTGATGAGCAGTTCTTC,CASSMGGAVDEQFF
TRBJ1-1,.,once,TRBV19,13,TGTGCCAGTAGTATCAGTCAGAACACTGAAGCTTTCTTT,CASSISQNTEAFF
TRBJ2-2,.,.,TRBV5-1,15,TGCGCCAGCAGCTTTGTCAGGAACGATCCCGGGGAGCTGTTTTTT,CASSFVRNDPGELFF
TRBJ1-3,TRBD1,.,TRBV6-1,16,TGTGCCAGCAGTGTTCCCTCGACAGGGGGAGGAAACACCATATATTTT,CASSVPSTGGGNTIYF
TRBJ2-4,.,.,TRBV7-9,11,TGTGCCAGCAGCTTAGGCGGCATTCAGTACTTC,CASSLGGIQYF
TRBJ1-5,.,.,TRBV5-1,15,TGCGCCAGCAGCTTGGAGGGGTTAGGCGATCAGCCCCAGCATTTT,CASSLEGLGDQPQHF
TRBJ2-3,TRBD2,once,TRBV2,14,TGTGCCAGCCGTTCGGGGGGAGGCACAGATACGCAGTATTTT,CASRSGGGTDTQYF
TRBJ1-6,TRBD1,.,TRBV27,14,TGTGCCAGCAGTTGGGGACAGGGTCCCTCACCCCTCCACTTT,CASSWGQGPSPLHF
TRBJ1-1,.,.,TRBV19,14,TGTGCCAGTAGTCGCCCCGAGGGGGACACTGAAGCTTTCTTT,CASSRPEGDTEAFF
TRBJ2-5,TRBD2,.,TRBV6-6,17,TGTGCCAGCAGTCAACTCGGACTAGCGGGGTTCCAAGAGACCCAGTACTTC,CASSQLGLAGFQETQYF
TRBJ1-1,.,many,TRBV5-1,14,TGCGCCAGCAGCTTCATGGCTGCGAACACTGAAGCTTTCTTT,CASSFMAANTEAFF
TRBJ1-5,.,.,TRBV19,16,TGTGCCAGTAGTACCCTAACCCGGTCGCGCAATCAGCCCCAGCATTTT,CASSTLTRSRNQPQHF
TRBJ2-7,TRBD2,.,TRBV3-1/TRBV3-2,17,TGTGCCAGCAGCCAAGATATGTGGACTAGCGGGAAGTACGAGCAGTACTTC,CASSQDMWTSGKYEQYF
TRBJ1-2,TRBD1,.,TRBV24-1,18,TGTGCCACCAGTGACCCGACAGGGGGCGATTCGGCCAACTATGGCTACACCTTC,CATSDPTGGDSANYGYTF
TRBJ2-7,.,.,TRBV6-5,11,TGTGCCAGCAAATCCTGGGCCGAGCAGTACTTC,CASKSWAEQYF